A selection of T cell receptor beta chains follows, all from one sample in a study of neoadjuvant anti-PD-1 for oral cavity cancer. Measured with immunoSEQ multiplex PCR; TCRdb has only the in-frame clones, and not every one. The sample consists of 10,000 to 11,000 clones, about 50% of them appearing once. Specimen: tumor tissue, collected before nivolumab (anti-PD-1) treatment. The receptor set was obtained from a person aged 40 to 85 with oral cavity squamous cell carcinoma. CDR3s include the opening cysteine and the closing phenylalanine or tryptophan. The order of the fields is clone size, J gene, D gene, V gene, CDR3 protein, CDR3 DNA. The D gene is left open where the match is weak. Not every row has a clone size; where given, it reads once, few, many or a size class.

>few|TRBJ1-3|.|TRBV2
CASRSTNSGNTIYF
TGTGCCAGCAGATCGACAAACTCTGGAAACACCATATATTTT
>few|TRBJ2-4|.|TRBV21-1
CASSGSGVLAKNIQYF
TGTGCCAGCAGCGGAAGCGGGGTACTAGCCAAAAACATTCAGTACTTC
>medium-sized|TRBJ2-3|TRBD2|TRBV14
CASSYDTSGGITDTQYF
TGTGCCAGCAGTTACGATACTAGCGGGGGGATCACAGATACGCAGTATTTT
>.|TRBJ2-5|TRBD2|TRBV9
CARSPRGGETQYF
TGTGCCCGCAGCCCGCGGGGGGGGGAGACCCAGTACTTC
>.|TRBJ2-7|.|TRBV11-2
CASSYLSGIAYEQYF
TGTGCCAGCAGCTACCTTTCGGGGATCGCCTACGAGCAGTACTTC
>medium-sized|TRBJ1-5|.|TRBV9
CASSVGAPGVVYSNQPQHF
TGTGCCAGCAGCGTAGGAGCCCCTGGAGTGGTCTATAGCAATCAGCCCCAGCATTTT
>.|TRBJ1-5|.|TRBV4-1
CASSPHAAATYQPQHF
TGCGCCAGCAGCCCGCATGCGGCAGCTACGTATCAGCCCCAGCATTTT
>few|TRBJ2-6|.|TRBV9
CASSTLLGGGANVLTF
TGTGCCAGCAGCACCCTACTAGGGGGTGGGGCCAACGTCCTGACTTTC
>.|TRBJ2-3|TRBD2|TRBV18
CASSPPASGGGDTQYF
TGTGCCAGCTCCCCTCCCGCTAGCGGGGGGGGTGATACGCAGTATTTT
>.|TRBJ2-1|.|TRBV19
CASSWSGANEQFF
TGTGCCAGTAGTTGGTCAGGGGCGAATGAGCAGTTCTTC
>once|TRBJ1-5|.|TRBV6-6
CASSYSMHQPQHF
TGTGCCAGCAGTTACTCGATGCATCAGCCCCAGCATTTT
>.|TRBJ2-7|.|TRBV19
CASSIGRGSYEQYF
TGTGCCAGTAGTATAGGCAGAGGGAGCTACGAGCAGTACTTC
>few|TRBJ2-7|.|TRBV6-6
CASSYSGRMTYEQYF
TGTGCCAGCAGTTACTCGGGACGGATGACCTACGAGCAGTACTTC
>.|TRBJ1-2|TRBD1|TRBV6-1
CASSGQGYGYTF
TGTGCCAGCAGTGGACAGGGCTATGGCTACACCTTC
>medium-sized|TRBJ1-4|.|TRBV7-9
CASTKIQGGNEKLFF
TGTGCCAGCACCAAAATACAGGGCGGGAATGAAAAACTGTTTTTT
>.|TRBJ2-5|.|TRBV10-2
CATGQTETQYF
TGCGCCACTGGACAGACAGAGACCCAGTACTTC
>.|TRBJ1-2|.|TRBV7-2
CASSLSLDNYGYTF
TGTGCCAGCAGCCTATCCTTGGATAACTATGGCTACACCTTC
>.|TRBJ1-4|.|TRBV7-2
CASSLGPLDNEKLFF
TGTGCCAGCAGCTTAGGACCGCTAGATAATGAAAAACTGTTTTTT
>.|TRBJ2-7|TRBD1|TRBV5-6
CASSSDRTGVYEQYF
TGTGCCAGCAGCTCAGACAGGACAGGAGTCTACGAGCAGTACTTC
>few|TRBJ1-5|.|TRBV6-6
CASSSGPGWGPQHF
TGTGCCAGCAGTTCGGGACCGGGGTGGGGGCCCCAGCATTTT
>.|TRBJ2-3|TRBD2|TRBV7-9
CASSLTGGRSTDTQYF
TGTGCCAGCAGCTTAACGGGGGGTAGAAGCACAGATACGCAGTATTTT
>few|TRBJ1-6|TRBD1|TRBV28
CASKKTGGEVPPLHF
TGTGCCAGCAAAAAGACAGGGGGCGAAGTACCGCCCCTCCACTTT
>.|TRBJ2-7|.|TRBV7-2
CASSLGVSGPGVSYEQYF
TGTGCCAGCAGCTTAGGGGTCTCTGGACCAGGGGTTTCCTACGAGCAGTACTTC
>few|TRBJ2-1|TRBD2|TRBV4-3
CASSQDPPSGGDHEQFF
TGCGCCAGCAGCCAAGATCCGCCTAGCGGGGGGGACCATGAGCAGTTCTTC
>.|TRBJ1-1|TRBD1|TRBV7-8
CASSLARQGGTEAFF
TGTGCCAGCAGCTTAGCCCGACAGGGTGGGACTGAAGCTTTCTTT
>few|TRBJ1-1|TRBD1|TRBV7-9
CASSLGTGGVEAFF
TGTGCCAGCAGCTTAGGGACAGGGGGAGTTGAAGCTTTCTTT
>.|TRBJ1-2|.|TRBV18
CASSPDATVNYGYTF
TGTGCCAGCTCACCCGATGCGACCGTCAACTATGGCTACACCTTC
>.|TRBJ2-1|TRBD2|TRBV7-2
CASSPIGGSFSSYNEQFF
TGTGCCAGCAGCCCCATCGGGGGGTCGTTCAGCTCCTACAATGAGCAGTTCTTC
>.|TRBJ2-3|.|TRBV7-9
CASSHRITDTQYF
TGTGCCAGCAGCCATAGGATTACAGATACGCAGTATTTT
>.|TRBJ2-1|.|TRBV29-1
CSAEDSSYNEQFF
TGCAGCGCCGAGGACAGCTCCTACAATGAGCAGTTCTTC
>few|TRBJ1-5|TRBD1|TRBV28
CASSSPTGGAWGNQPQHF
TGTGCCAGCAGTTCCCCTACAGGGGGCGCCTGGGGCAATCAGCCCCAGCATTTT
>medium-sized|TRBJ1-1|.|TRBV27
CASRRDTDTEAFF
TGTGCCAGCAGGCGGGACACTGACACTGAAGCTTTCTTT
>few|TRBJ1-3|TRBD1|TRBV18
CASSPSPGQGAKSGNTIYF
TGTGCCAGCTCACCTTCACCGGGACAGGGGGCAAAATCTGGAAACACCATATATTTT
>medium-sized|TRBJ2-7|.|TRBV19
CASSTGEGEQYF
TGTGCCAGTAGTACGGGAGAAGGCGAGCAGTACTTC
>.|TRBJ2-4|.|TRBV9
CASSPGGNIQYF
TGTGCCAGCAGCCCAGGGGGGAACATTCAGTACTTC
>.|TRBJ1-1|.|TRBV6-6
CASSYSPTEAFF
TGTGCCAGCAGTTACTCTCCCACTGAAGCTTTCTTT
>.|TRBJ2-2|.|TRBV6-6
CASSFWNTGELFF
TGTGCCAGCAGTTTCTGGAACACCGGGGAGCTGTTTTTT
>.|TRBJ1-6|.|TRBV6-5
CASSYSAKPGSPLHF
TGTGCCAGCAGTTACTCGGCAAAGCCGGGTTCACCCCTCCACTTT
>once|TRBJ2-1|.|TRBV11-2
CASITGGGGYNEQFF
TGTGCCAGCATCACTGGAGGGGGGGGGTACAATGAGCAGTTCTTC
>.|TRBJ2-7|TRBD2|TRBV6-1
CASSEGSGGAYEQYF
TGTGCCAGCAGTGAAGGGAGCGGGGGGGCCTACGAGCAGTACTTC
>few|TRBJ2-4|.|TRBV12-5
CASGLGGAQAKNIQYF
TGTGCTAGTGGTTTGGGGGGGGCTCAAGCCAAAAACATTCAGTACTTC
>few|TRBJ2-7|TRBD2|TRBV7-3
CASSATSGSSYEQYF
TGTGCCAGCAGTGCGACTAGCGGATCCTCCTACGAGCAGTACTTC
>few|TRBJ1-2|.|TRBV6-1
CASSEEAGGGYGYTF
TGTGCCAGCAGTGAAGAGGCTGGGGGAGGGTATGGCTACACCTTC
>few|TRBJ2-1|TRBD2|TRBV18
CASSISGGQSSYNEQFF
TGTGCCAGCTCAATAAGCGGGGGGCAGAGCTCCTACAATGAGCAGTTCTTC
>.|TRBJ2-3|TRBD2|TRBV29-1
CSGGLAGAEGDTQYF
TGCAGCGGTGGACTAGCGGGGGCCGAGGGAGATACGCAGTATTTT
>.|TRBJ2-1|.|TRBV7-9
CASSPTLNEQFF
TGTGCCAGCAGCCCCACTTTAAATGAGCAGTTCTTC
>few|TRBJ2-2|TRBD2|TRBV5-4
CASRFGGSGTGELFF
TGTGCCAGCAGGTTCGGGGGGAGCGGTACCGGGGAGCTGTTTTTT
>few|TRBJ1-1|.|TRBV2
CASSATEYSTEAFF
TGTGCCAGCAGTGCTACTGAGTATAGCACTGAAGCTTTCTTT
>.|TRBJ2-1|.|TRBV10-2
CASSESVQETNYNEQFF
TGCGCCAGCAGTGAATCCGTCCAGGAGACTAACTACAATGAGCAGTTCTTC
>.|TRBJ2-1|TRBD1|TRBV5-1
CASSPLGQISYNEQFF
TGCGCCAGCAGCCCCCTGGGACAGATCTCCTACAATGAGCAGTTCTTC
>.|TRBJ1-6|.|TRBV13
CASSLGGEGADNSPLHF
TGTGCCAGCAGCTTAGGTGGGGAGGGAGCCGATAATTCACCCCTCCACTTT
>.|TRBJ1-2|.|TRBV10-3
CAISGLPGGNYGYTF
TGTGCCATCAGTGGACTGCCCGGGGGGAACTATGGCTACACCTTC
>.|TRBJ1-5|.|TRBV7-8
CASRDGAEVGQPQHF
TGTGCCAGCAGGGATGGGGCAGAAGTCGGGCAGCCCCAGCATTTT
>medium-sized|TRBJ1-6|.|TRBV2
CASREGSPLHF
TGTGCCAGCAGGGAGGGTTCACCCCTCCACTTT